This entry is about one T cell receptor beta chain. The antigen is not known. This entry is derived from a study of spatial heterogeneity in lung cancer. Study outcomes and limitations: Alpha chains reached an estimated coverage of 6.5% to 7% of tumor T cells, and beta chains roughly 13%. Counts of expanded intratumoral alpha and beta TCRs tracked tumor mutation counts.

On each TCR cDNA molecule, a unique molecular identifier was present. TCRdb ran MiXCR on the 5' RACE reads and lists one entry per CDR3 protein. In the table there are 3,500 to 5,000 distinct CDR3 sequences, less than 8.5% of which are singletons. Unmatched junction bases numbered 5, after V lost 4 bases and J lost 10 bases. The CDR3 is 13 amino acids. Looked up from germline, CDR1 is SQVTM and CDR2 is ANQGSEA. The time point: sample taken at primary tumor resection. The donor population consisted of some 72 patients with untreated, early-stage non-small cell lung cancer. In each case, whole RNA from tumor, nontumor lung or frozen PBMC was sequenced unsorted.

This TCR came from a male donor with early-stage non-small cell lung cancer. The V and J genes are TRBV29-1 and TRBJ1-6, with 9 positions matching TRBD1. The sequenced sample was lung tumor tissue, obtained at surgery. This CDR3 is CSVGTGVGSPLHF. The CDR3 DNA reads TGCAGCGTTGGGACAGGGGTTGGATCACCCCTCCACTTT.